This is a list of T cell receptor beta chains from one sample in a study of a mutant IDH1 vaccine in newly diagnosed glioma. The table came from immunoSEQ multiplex PCR; TCRdb's copy has only in-frame clones and leaves some out. The table records tens of thousands of clones, 82% of them present only once. Their antigens are not known. Sequenced here: PBMCs, sampled from a glioma patient whose treatment included an IDH1 peptide vaccine. The receptor source for this set is a man between 18 and 29 years old with glioma. Some clones in this sample may be carry-over from other donors' samples. Each CDR3 is given with its conserved first and last residue. A D gene is named only where the DNA matches it firmly. Clone sizes are given selectively: once, few, many, or a class where the clone is expanded.

v_call,clone_size,d_call,j_call,cdr3_nt,cdr3_aa
TRBV4-3,-,TRBD1,TRBJ1-2,TGCGCCAGCAGCCTACTAGGGCAGGGGGTCGAAGGCTACACCTTC,CASSLLGQGVEGYTF
TRBV29-1,-,-,TRBJ1-1,TGCAGCGCCCAAGCGGGCAGGGAAGGCACTGAAGCTTTCTTT,CSAQAGREGTEAFF
TRBV7-9,once,TRBD1,TRBJ2-5,TGTGCCAGCAGCTTAAGACAGGGGGGACAAGAGACCCAGTACTTC,CASSLRQGGQETQYF
TRBV19,-,-,TRBJ1-2,TGTGCCAGTAGTATTAGTCTCGGCAGCTATGGCTACACCTTC,CASSISLGSYGYTF
TRBV2,-,-,TRBJ1-2,TGTGCCAGCAGTGAAGTAGTGTGGTTCCTAGACTATGGCTACACCTTC,CASSEVVWFLDYGYTF
TRBV6-6,-,TRBD1,TRBJ2-7,TGTGCCAGCAGTAGAACAGGGGAAACTAGAAAGGGCGAGCAGTACTTC,CASSRTGETRKGEQYF
TRBV19,-,TRBD1,TRBJ1-2,TGTGCCAGTAGGGCCCCAGGGACAGGGGGCGGCTACACCTTC,CASRAPGTGGGYTF
TRBV27,-,TRBD1,TRBJ1-5,TGTGCCAGCAGTTTAACACAGGGGCAGCCCCAGCATTTT,CASSLTQGQPQHF
TRBV4-1,-,TRBD2,TRBJ2-7,TGCGCCAGCAGCCAAGTTGCAGCGGGAGCCTTCTACGAGCAGTACTTC,CASSQVAAGAFYEQYF
TRBV2,-,-,TRBJ2-5,TGTGCCAGCAAACGACCGCGGGCTGGGACGAAGTCGCCTAAAGAGACCCAGTACTTC,CASKRPRAGTKSPKETQYF
TRBV30,few,TRBD1,TRBJ1-1,TGTGCCTGGAGTGACAGGGGCAACACTGAAGCTTTCTTT,CAWSDRGNTEAFF
TRBV6-6,few,TRBD1,TRBJ1-1,TGTGCCAGCAGTCGGGGACAGGGCAGGACTGAAGCTTTCTTT,CASSRGQGRTEAFF
TRBV6-5,-,TRBD1,TRBJ1-2,TGTGCCAGCAGTACAGGGGGCGAAGGCTACACCTTC,CASSTGGEGYTF
TRBV27,-,TRBD1,TRBJ1-4,TGTGCCAGCAGTAGGACAGGGGGCAATGAAAAACTGTTTTTT,CASSRTGGNEKLFF
TRBV30,-,TRBD1,TRBJ1-1,TGTGCCTGGTTGAAAATTGGACAGGGAGTTACTGAAGCTTTCTTT,CAWLKIGQGVTEAFF
TRBV7-2,-,-,TRBJ2-7,TGTGCCAGCAGCTTATCCGGACTGGGGAACGAGCAGTACTTC,CASSLSGLGNEQYF
TRBV5-1,-,-,TRBJ2-7,TGCGCCAGCAGCACAGGACCGAGTAATTTCTACGAGCAGTACTTC,CASSTGPSNFYEQYF
TRBV14,-,-,TRBJ1-2,TGTGCCAGCAGCCAAGCTGGGGGGCCCTATGGCTACACCTTC,CASSQAGGPYGYTF
TRBV6-1,-,-,TRBJ1-5,TGTGCCAGCAGTCCCCAACAGGGACAGCCCCAGCATTTT,CASSPQQGQPQHF
TRBV6-5,-,TRBD2,TRBJ2-1,TGTGCCAGCAGTTATATTAGCGGGAGTCTCTACAATGAGCAGTTCTTC,CASSYISGSLYNEQFF
TRBV4-3,once,TRBD1,TRBJ1-2,TGCGCCAGCAGCCAAGAAAGACAGGGCCGATACACCTTC,CASSQERQGRYTF
TRBV12-1,-,-,TRBJ1-2,TGTGCCAGCAGGTTAAAGACAGGTCCTAACTATGGCTACACCTTC,CASRLKTGPNYGYTF
TRBV7-2,-,-,TRBJ2-2,TGTGCCAGCAGCGTGACAGTCACCGGGGAGCTGTTTTTT,CASSVTVTGELFF
TRBV4-3,-,-,TRBJ1-5,TGCGCCAGCAGCCAAGACAAGTCTGGCAATCAGCCCCAGCATTTT,CASSQDKSGNQPQHF
TRBV6-5,-,-,TRBJ2-2,TGTGCCAGCAGACCCCGCACGGTTGCCGGGGAGCTGTTTTTT,CASRPRTVAGELFF
TRBV9,-,-,TRBJ1-1,TGTGCCAGCAGCCCCCGCTTGGGGGACGAAGCTTTCTTT,CASSPRLGDEAFF
TRBV2,-,TRBD2,TRBJ2-1,TGTGCCAGCAGTGGACTAGCGGGCGAGCAGTTCTTC,CASSGLAGEQFF
TRBV30,-,TRBD1,TRBJ2-7,TGTGCCTGGAGTGTACAGGGGGCGGGTGAGCAGTACTTC,CAWSVQGAGEQYF
TRBV7-9,-,TRBD1,TRBJ1-2,TGTGCCAGCAGACCGGGACAGGGGGCGCGAGGCTATGGCTACACCTTC,CASRPGQGARGYGYTF
TRBV4-2,-,-,TRBJ1-2,TGTGCCAGCAGCCAAACAGGCTCCTTTAACTATGGCTACACCTTC,CASSQTGSFNYGYTF
TRBV6-5,-,-,TRBJ1-2,TGTGCCAGCAGTTACTCGCCTCGGGCCAGCTACACCTTC,CASSYSPRASYTF
TRBV29-1,few,-,TRBJ1-1,TGCAGCGTTCCGTACCATGAAGCTTTCTTT,CSVPYHEAFF
TRBV25-1,-,-,TRBJ1-4,TGTGCCAGCAGTGGGCTTGCCGGCGGACTTAATGAAAAACTGTTTTTT,CASSGLAGGLNEKLFF
TRBV29-1,-,-,TRBJ2-7,TGCAGCGTCCTGACTGGGGGAGGCTACGAGCAGTACTTC,CSVLTGGGYEQYF
TRBV9,-,TRBD1,TRBJ1-1,TGTGCCAGCAGCGCGAGGGGGCTCGTGAACACTGAAGCTTTCTTT,CASSARGLVNTEAFF
TRBV4-2,few,-,TRBJ2-5,TGTGCCAGCAGCCAAGATTCAGGTGTGGCGGCGTACTTC,CASSQDSGVAAYF
TRBV27,-,-,TRBJ1-1,TGTGCCAGCAGCAGCATTGGACGGATGAACACTGAAGCTTTCTTT,CASSSIGRMNTEAFF
TRBV20-1,-,TRBD1,TRBJ2-7,TGCAGTGCAACACAGGGGTACGAGCAGTACTTC,CSATQGYEQYF
TRBV7-9,-,TRBD1,TRBJ1-1,TGTGCCAGCAACCAGGGGGCAGGGGGCCAATTGGGGGCTTTCTTT,CASNQGAGGQLGAFF
TRBV19,few,-,TRBJ1-1,TGTGCCAGTAGTATAAGGGGGAGGACTGAAGCTTTCTTT,CASSIRGRTEAFF
TRBV5-6,-,-,TRBJ1-1,TGTGCCAGCAGCTTTAGACAGAGGAACACTGAAGCTTTCTTT,CASSFRQRNTEAFF
TRBV6-5,-,-,TRBJ2-5,TGTGCCAGCAGTTACTCATGGCCGCCGGGAGAGACCCAGTACTTC,CASSYSWPPGETQYF
TRBV7-3,-,-,TRBJ2-5,TGTGCCAGCAGCCGGTTTGGGGGGTACCAAGAGACCCAGTACTTC,CASSRFGGYQETQYF